This T cell receptor (beta chain) derives from a study of T-cell memory formation after mild COVID-19. V was clipped by 4 bases and J by 0 bases; unmatched bases: 2. This CDR3 comprises 16 residues. Germline CDR1 is SGHKS and CDR2 is YYEKEE (reference sequence). This clonotype was seen a few times. Each CDR3 protein gets one entry after TCRdb re-called the 5' RACE reads with MiXCR. The sample gives around 420,000 distinct CDR3 sequences, approximately 25% of which show up once; roughly 8.7% is in the top ten. The origin of this receptor is an adult woman who had mild COVID-19 (a few samples of this study predate the infection). Cell type and time point are not known. Sequenced material: PBMCs or a T cell subset sorted from them (not recorded which). The chain uses TRBV5-5 and TRBJ2-1; 12 bases match TRBD2. The CDR3 DNA sequence: TGTGCCAGCAGCCAGGGACTAGCGGGCTCCTACAATGAGCAGTTCTTC. Translating it yields CASSQGLAGSYNEQFF.